A single sample gave rise to the 28 T cell receptor beta chains below, sequenced in a study of shared clonotypes between healthy human individuals. Assay: immunoSEQ multiplex PCR; the TCRdb copy retains only in-frame clones and omits some. The profile covers some 2.3 million clones, with 93% appearing a single time and under 0.45% taken by the ten largest. Sequenced sample: naive CD4+ T cells from PBMCs. Subset in this sample: CD45RA+ positively selected. Receptors originate from a man between 18 and 29 years old in good health. Some clones in this sample may be carry-over from other donors' samples.

The V and J genes are TRBV7-7 and TRBJ2-3; D may be TRBD1 (7 bases). This CDR3 has 14 residues. V was pared by 1 base and J by 8 bases, with 13 bases between. Germline-derived CDR1 and CDR2 are SSHAT and FNYEAQ (reference sequence). The CDR3 loop reads CASSLEYRGGTQYF. In DNA, the CDR3 is TGTGCCAGCAGCTTAGAGTACAGGGGAGGTACGCAGTATTTT.

This rearrangement joins TRBV28 to TRBJ1-4; D remains unclear. The germline V gene has CDR1 MDHEN and CDR2 SYDVKM. The CDR3 runs 15 residues. The V end was cut by 3 bases, the J end by 3 bases, with 11 bases between. The CDR3 region is CASSLSGPANEKLFF. The CDR3 DNA reads as TGTGCCAGCAGTTTGTCCGGACCCGCTAATGAAAAACTGTTTTTT.

The chain joins TRBV5-4 to TRBJ1-1; D perhaps matches TRBD1 (5 bases). This CDR3 region has 14 residues. In germline, CDR1 is SGHNT, CDR2 YYREEE (reference sequence). V shed 6 bases and J shed 1 base, with 13 bases lying between them. CDR3 nucleotide sequence: TGTGCCAGCATCCCCGGGACGGGGAACACTGAAGCTTTCTTT. Protein product: CASIPGTGNTEAFF.

The V gene is TRBV6-1, the J gene TRBJ2-7; TRBD1 matches at 7 bases. CDR1 is MNHNS and CDR2 is SASEGT in the germline V gene. Unmatched junction bases numbered 9, after V lost 4 bases and J lost 3 bases. This CDR3 contains 15 residues. The CDR3 nucleotides read TGTGCCAGCAGTGCCGAGACAGGGTTCTTCTACGAGCAGTACTTC. The encoded protein is CASSAETGFFYEQYF.

V and J are TRBV9 and TRBJ2-5; D is perhaps TRBD1 (5 bases). The CDR3 has 12 residues. CDR1 and CDR2 from the germline V gene are SGDLS and YYNGEE. V was trimmed by 3 bases and J by 5 bases, leaving 8 bases between them. CDR3 sequence (DNA): TGTGCCAGCAGCGGGCCAGGGGAGACCCAGTACTTC. Its protein product is CASSGPGETQYF.

This chain connects TRBV19 to TRBJ2-6, with 7 bases fitting TRBD2. Unmatched junction bases numbered 4, after V lost 7 bases and J lost 1 base. This CDR3 has 15 amino acids. Germline CDR1 is LNHDA and CDR2 is SQIVND (reference sequence). This chain's CDR3 is CASKGRGSGANVLTF. In nucleotides, the CDR3 is TGTGCCAGTAAGGGGAGGGGTTCTGGGGCCAACGTCCTGACTTTC.

This clone appeared a single time. The rearrangement links TRBV6-1 to TRBJ1-5; maybe TRBD1 (5 bases). V gave up 2 bases and J gave up 7 bases, with 12 bases separating them. The CDR3 loop spans 14 amino acids. CDR1 is MNHNS and CDR2 is SASEGT in the germline V gene. The CDR3 DNA reads as TGTGCCAGCAGTGAAAGGGGCGCCTCCCAGCCCCAGCATTTT. It is translated as CASSERGASQPQHF.

J is TRBJ1-1 and V is TRBV7-2; D ambiguous. Germline values: CDR1 SGHTA, CDR2 FQGNSA. The CDR3 has 14 residues. Trimming took 5 bases from V and 4 from J, leaving 14 bases between them. CDR3 sequence (DNA): TGTGCCAGCAGCCTCAGTGGGGTCGTCACTGAAGCTTTCTTT. This translates into CASSLSGVVTEAFF.

The V gene is TRBV2, the J gene TRBJ2-1; D possibly matches TRBD1 or TRBD2 (5 bases each). Trimming took 7 bases from V and 9 from J, leaving 13 bases between them. The CDR3 loop spans 12 amino acids. Germline V lookup: CDR1 SNHLY, CDR2 FYNNEI. The CDR3 DNA is TGTGCCAGCAAGAGGGTGGGGGTTGAGCAGTTCTTC. Translation: CASKRVGVEQFF.

The chain links TRBV25-1 to TRBJ1-3; D perhaps matches TRBD1 (5 bases). Germline V gene data show CDR1 as MGHDK and CDR2 as SYGVNS. Deletions cut 0 bases from V and 0 bases from J, with 12 bases between. The CDR3 loop spans 17 amino acids. The CDR3 protein is CASSEYSGTSSGNTIYF. CDR3 nucleotides: TGTGCCAGCAGTGAATATAGCGGGACTTCCTCTGGAAACACCATATATTTT.

This chain uses TRBV27 with TRBJ1-5, with 10 bases that match TRBD1. The trim removed 7 bases at V and 6 bases at J, leaving 15 bases unmatched. This CDR3 is built from 17 residues. CDR1 and CDR2 from the germline V gene are MNHEY and SMNVEV (reference sequence). DNA of the CDR3: TGTGCCAGCAAAACCAGAGGGACAGGGGATTGGGGTCAGCCCCAGCATTTT. Amino acids: CASKTRGTGDWGQPQHF.

V and J are TRBV6-5 and TRBJ2-7, with D perhaps TRBD1 (6 bases). V shed 2 bases and J shed 3 bases, with 8 bases lying between them. The CDR3 is made up of 13 amino acids. Germline CDR1 is MNHEY and CDR2 is SVGAGI. The CDR3 region has the DNA TGTGCCAGCAGTTACACACAGGGCTACGAGCAGTACTTC. It yields the protein CASSYTQGYEQYF.

The J gene is TRBJ2-5, the V gene TRBV7-2; maybe TRBD1 (6 bases). The V gene lost 4 bases and the J gene lost 5 bases, with 23 bases spanning the gap. The germline gives CDR1 SGHTA, CDR2 FQGNSA. CDR3 length equals 17 residues. The CDR3, as DNA: TGTGCCAGCAGCTCGCAAAAAATACAGGGTGGCGGCGAGACCCAGTACTTC. Amino acids: CASSSQKIQGGGETQYF.

Worth noting for this clone: Other nucleotide sequences from this sample produce the same CDR3. The chain combines TRBV28 with TRBJ1-1; D is possibly TRBD1 (6 bases). Trimming took 3 bases from V and 2 from J, leaving 13 bases between them. There are 15 residues in the CDR3. Germline V gene sequence: CDR1 MDHEN, CDR2 SYDVKM. CDR3 sequence (DNA): TGTGCCAGCAGTTTGCATACAGGGCTTAACACTGAAGCTTTCTTT. This codes for CASSLHTGLNTEAFF.

About this clone: The same CDR3 can be traced to other DNA sequences in this sample. This sequence joins TRBV7-6 and TRBJ2-3; D uncertain. The germline V and J ends were trimmed by 2 bases and 3 bases, with 9 bases remaining between them. The CDR3 totals 14 residues. Germline CDR1 SGHVS, CDR2 FNYEAQ. CDR3 coding DNA: TGTGCCAGCAGCTTACTCCGAGAGACAGATACGCAGTATTTT. Protein product: CASSLLRETDTQYF.

The rearrangement uses TRBV4-1 and TRBJ2-4, with D perhaps assigned TRBD1 or TRBD2 (6 bases each). CDR1 MGHRA and CDR2 YSYEKL come from the germline V gene. This CDR3 comprises 17 residues. Deletions cut 3 bases from V and 1 base from J, with 16 bases between. DNA for the CDR3: TGCGCCAGCAGCCACCCCAAGGGGGGTACGGCCAAAAACATTCAGTACTTC. Residues: CASSHPKGGTAKNIQYF.

The rearrangement joins TRBV28 to TRBJ2-4; 12 bases are shared with TRBD2. Germline assignment: CDR1 MDHEN and CDR2 SYDVKM. There are 15 residues in the CDR3. The junction had 11 bases not matched to a gene; V was cut back by 6 bases and J by 11 bases. CDR3 nucleotide sequence: TGTGCCAGCAGGTCGACTAGCGGGAGTTGGGTTTTTCAGTACTTC. This encodes CASRSTSGSWVFQYF.

The chain links TRBV7-2 to TRBJ2-5; 14 nucleotides line up with TRBD2. The germline V gene has CDR1 SGHTA and CDR2 FQGNSA. This CDR3 is built from 18 residues. V lost 5 bases to trimming and J lost 1 base; unmatched junction nucleotides: 9. CDR3 sequence reads: CASSIGTSGSPFQETQYF. The CDR3 DNA sequence: TGTGCCAGCAGCATCGGGACTAGCGGGAGCCCATTCCAAGAGACCCAGTACTTC.

This chain connects TRBV5-4 to TRBJ1-1; D is ambiguous. Trimming removed 3 bases from V and 5 bases from J, with 8 bases in between. Germline V gene sequence: CDR1 SGHNT, CDR2 YYREEE (reference sequence). The CDR3 runs 12 residues. The CDR3 region is CASSWERTEAFF. CDR3 nucleotides: TGTGCCAGCAGCTGGGAACGGACTGAAGCTTTCTTT.

The V and J genes are TRBV6-6 and TRBJ2-1; D might be TRBD2 (6 bases). Germline V gene data show CDR1 as MNHNY and CDR2 as SVGAGI (reference sequence). Trimming cost V 6 bases and J 3 bases, with 12 bases left between them. The CDR3 loop spans 14 amino acids. DNA for the CDR3: TGTGCCAGCAGCCAGGGACTGCACTACAATGAGCAGTTCTTC. Translating it yields CASSQGLHYNEQFF.

The V and J genes are TRBV14 and TRBJ2-7; 7 bases map to TRBD2. J gave up 3 bases and V 3 bases, and 11 bases lay outside the gene matches. The CDR3 sequence is 16 residues long. Germline CDR1 is SGHDN and CDR2 is FVKESK. Here the CDR3 reads CASSHFRGDESYEQYF. The CDR3 nucleotides read TGTGCCAGCAGCCACTTTCGGGGGGATGAGAGCTACGAGCAGTACTTC.

The chain has TRBV2 and TRBJ2-1; TRBD2 matches at 10 bases. Germline assignment: CDR1 SNHLY and CDR2 FYNNEI. The CDR3 contains 13 residues. Trimming removed 9 bases from V and 4 bases from J; junction bases left unmatched: 3. In DNA, the CDR3 is TGTGCCAGTAGCGGGGGGACGTACAATGAGCAGTTCTTC. Amino acids: CASSGGTYNEQFF.

V usage is TRBV5-1 and J usage is TRBJ2-1; 8 nucleotides agree with TRBD2. Looked up from germline, CDR1 is SGHRS and CDR2 is YFSETQ. CDR3 length: 15 amino acids. V trimming: 7 bases; J trimming: 0 bases; junction bases outside the gene matches: 6. The CDR3 sequence: CASGQRGSSYNEQFF. The CDR3 DNA follows: TGCGCCAGCGGGCAGCGGGGGAGCTCCTACAATGAGCAGTTCTTC.

V gene TRBV5-1 combines with J gene TRBJ1-1; D remains unclear. Trimming took 1 base from V and 2 from J, leaving 9 bases between them. Per germline, CDR1 SGHRS and CDR2 YFSETQ. The CDR3 sequence is 14 residues long. CDR3 DNA: TGCGCCAGCAGCTTGTCCAACAGTAACACTGAAGCTTTCTTT. This codes for CASSLSNSNTEAFF.

The gene calls are TRBV19 and TRBJ1-4, with 8 bases matching TRBD1. Germline trimming cut 9 bases from V and 7 bases from J; bases unmatched to any gene: 13. CDR3 length equals 15 residues. Germline CDR1 LNHDA, CDR2 SQIVND (reference sequence). The CDR3 region has the DNA TGTGCCAGCAAAGTAAGGGCAGGGGGCAGTGAAAAACTGTTTTTT. It translates to CASKVRAGGSEKLFF.

Written as DNA, the CDR3 is TGTGCCAGCAGCCAAGGGAAGGGACAGGGGTTATACGAGCAGTACTTC. Translation gives CASSQGKGQGLYEQYF. The chain recombines TRBV4-2 with TRBJ2-7; 10 bases align to TRBD1. CDR3 size: 16 residues. The V gene end was trimmed by 1 base and the J gene end by 4 bases; junction bases not matched to a gene: 7. Germline assignment: CDR1 LGHNA and CDR2 YNFKEQ.

This rearrangement joins TRBV4-1 to TRBJ2-5; D unresolved. The better agreement between TRBJ2-7 and the DNA end casts doubt on the J call. Germline CDR1 and CDR2: MGHRA and YSYEKL. This CDR3 has 14 amino acids. The CDR3 spells CASSQDFATYEQYF. The CDR3 DNA is TGCGCCAGCAGCCAAGACTTCGCTACCTACGAGCAGTACTTC.

V and J are TRBV5-8 and TRBJ1-5; D gene uncertain. Trimming cost V 1 base and J 5 bases, with 13 bases left between them. Germline V lookup: CDR1 SGHTS, CDR2 YDEGEE. The CDR3 has 15 amino acids. CDR3 sequence (DNA): TGTGCCAGCAGCTTGCCCACTCGGCATGATCAGCCCCAGCATTTT. Translation: CASSLPTRHDQPQHF.